These 12 T cell receptor beta chains were sequenced from one sample in a study of shared T cell receptors in the human thymus. Here immunoSEQ multiplex PCR was the method, and the copy in TCRdb shows in-frame clones only, minus some. This repertoire shows under 850,000 clones, approximately 88% found once; its top ten account for roughly 0.0097%. The sample also formed part of further work on human thymus T cells.

Input material: thymocytes. These receptors were collected from a boy under two years old with a congenital heart defect.

The chain's CDR3 is CASSRQGRRAEAFF. The CDR3 coding sequence is TGTGCCAGCAGCCGACAGGGGCGTAGGGCTGAAGCTTTCTTT. The chain uses TRBV7-6 and TRBJ1-1; 8 bases are a match to TRBD1. Trimming took 5 bases from V and 6 from J; bases not matched to a gene: 8. Germline V gene lookup returns CDR1 SGHVS and CDR2 FNYEAQ. The CDR3 contains 14 residues. Looking up the rest from reference TRBV7-6 and TRBJ1-1 gives the full variable domain: GAGVSQSPRYKVTKRGQDVALRCDPISGHVSLYWYRQALGQGPEFLTYFNYEAQQDKSGLPNDRFSAERPEGSISTLTIQRTEQRDSAMYRCASSRQGRRAEAFFGQGTRLTVV.

V gene TRBV5-4 combines with J gene TRBJ2-3, with 11 bases aligning to TRBD2. V trimming: 4 bases; J trimming: 1 base; junction bases outside the gene matches: 5. Germline CDR1 SGHNT, CDR2 YYREEE (reference sequence). The CDR3 totals 16 residues. The CDR3 nucleotides read TGTGCCAGCAGCACGCTAGCGGGAGGTTGCACAGATACGCAGTATTTT. It specifies CASSTLAGGCTDTQYF.

This chain uses TRBV2 with TRBJ1-5, with TRBD1 identical over 11 bases. The germline V gene encodes CDR1 SNHLY and CDR2 FYNNEI. The CDR3 runs 15 residues. V lost 6 bases and J lost 3; bases outside the gene matches: 4. DNA for the CDR3: TGTGCCAGCAGAGCGGGACAGGGGGACAATCAGCCCCAGCATTTT. Its protein is CASRAGQGDNQPQHF.

The chain recombines TRBV28 with TRBJ1-5, with D possibly being TRBD1 (5 bases). V lost 11 bases, J lost 5 bases, and 16 bases lay in between. Germline V gene data show CDR1 as MDHEN and CDR2 as SYDVKM. The CDR3 loop spans 13 amino acids. Written as DNA, the CDR3 is TGTGCCGACGGACGGGGGGGTGATCAGCCCCAGCATTTT. It is translated as CADGRGGDQPQHF.

The CDR3 reads CSMRASGSSAGELFF. As DNA, the CDR3 is TGCAGCATGAGGGCCAGCGGGAGCTCGGCCGGGGAGCTGTTTTTT. The chain recombines TRBV29-1 with TRBJ2-2; 8 positions agree with TRBD2. CDR1 is SQVTM, CDR2 ANQGSEA, per germline. The V gene end was trimmed by 8 bases and the J gene end by 6 bases; junction bases not matched to a gene: 14. This CDR3 has 15 amino acids.

J is TRBJ2-5 and V is TRBV5-4; D is perhaps TRBD1 (5 bases). Germline-derived CDR1 and CDR2 are SGHNT and YYREEE (reference sequence). V was clipped by 4 bases and J by 0 bases, with 13 bases between them. The CDR3 contains 15 residues. CDR3 loop: CASSRKHRYQETQYF. The CDR3 DNA reads TGTGCCAGCAGCCGGAAACACAGGTACCAAGAGACCCAGTACTTC. The full variable domain, with the rest looked up from reference TRBV5-4 and TRBJ2-5, is ETGVTQSPTHLIKTRGQQVTLRCSSQSGHNTVSWYQQALGQGPQFIFQYYREEENGRGNFPPRFSGLQFPNYSSELNVNALELDDSALYLCASSRKHRYQETQYFGPGTRLLVL.

This chain uses TRBV7-2 with TRBJ2-5; 9 bases match TRBD2. CDR3 length: 15 amino acids. Trimming removed 6 bases from V and 1 base from J; junction bases left unmatched: 6. Germline V gives CDR1 SGHTA, CDR2 FQGNSA. Written as DNA, the CDR3 is TGTGCCAGCAGTTATAGCGGGAGATCCCAAGAGACCCAGTACTTC. Protein: CASSYSGRSQETQYF.

The rearrangement joins TRBV25-1 to TRBJ1-6; D gene uncertain. Germline-derived CDR1 and CDR2 are MGHDK and SYGVNS. The CDR3 contains 17 residues. V dropped 1 base and J dropped 3 bases, with 13 bases sitting between them. The CDR3 loop reads CASSESSRPIYNSPLHF. CDR3 sequence (DNA): TGTGCCAGCAGTGAATCCTCCAGGCCGATCTATAATTCACCCCTCCACTTT.

This clone was observed once. The rearrangement uses TRBV7-2 and TRBJ2-6; D not certain. V was trimmed by 1 base and J by 1 base, leaving 17 bases between them. Germline V gene sequence: CDR1 SGHTA, CDR2 FQGNSA. CDR3 length: 19 residues. This CDR3 reads CASSLEFANVWSGANVLTF. CDR3 bases: TGTGCCAGCAGCTTAGAGTTCGCTAACGTTTGGTCTGGGGCCAACGTCCTGACTTTC.

The chain employs TRBV1 and TRBJ2-5; TRBD1 reflects the table's D call only, with no check against the DNA. TRBV1 is classified as a pseudogene. CDR3 length: 17 residues. CDR3: CTSSQNHRGPTAETQYF. Written as DNA, the CDR3 is TGCACCAGCAGCCAAAACCACAGGGGGCCGACTGCGGAGACCCAGTACTTC.

DNA of the CDR3: TGTGCCAGCAGCGAGACAGGGGTCTATAATTCACCCCTCCACTTT. Translation: CASSETGVYNSPLHF. The chain recombines TRBV27 with TRBJ1-6; 8 nucleotides agree with TRBD1. CDR3 size: 15 residues. After removal of 6 bases from V and 3 bases from J, the junction contained 4 bases not matched to a gene. CDR1 is MNHEY, CDR2 SMNVEV, per germline (reference sequence).

The chain carries TRBV4-3 and TRBJ2-2, with TRBD1 matching 9 bases. CDR3 length equals 17 residues. The germline V gene encodes CDR1 LGHNA and CDR2 YSLEER. The V segment lost 1 base and the J segment 6 bases; nucleotides outside the gene matches: 9. The CDR3 is CASSQASRTGVAGELFF. CDR3 nucleotide sequence: TGCGCCAGCAGCCAAGCTTCTAGGACAGGGGTTGCCGGGGAGCTGTTTTTT.